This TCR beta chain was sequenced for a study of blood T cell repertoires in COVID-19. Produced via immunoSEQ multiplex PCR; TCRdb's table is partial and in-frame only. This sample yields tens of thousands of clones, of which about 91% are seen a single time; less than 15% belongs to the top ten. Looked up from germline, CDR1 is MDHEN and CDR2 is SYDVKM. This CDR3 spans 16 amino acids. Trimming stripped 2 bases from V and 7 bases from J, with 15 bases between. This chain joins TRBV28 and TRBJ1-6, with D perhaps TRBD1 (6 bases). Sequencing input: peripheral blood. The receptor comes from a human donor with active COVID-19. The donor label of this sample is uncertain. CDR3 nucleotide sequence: TGTGCCAGCAGTTTAAGGTGGGACAAGTACAATTCACCCCTCCACTTT. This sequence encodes CASSLRWDKYNSPLHF.